This entry describes one T cell receptor (beta chain). Extracted RNA was reverse transcribed into cDNA, the sequencing template. Produced via immunoSEQ multiplex PCR; TCRdb's table is partial and in-frame only. The data show fewer than 150,000 clones, 45% to 65% seen once. The sample comes from a study of CD8+ T cells in alopecia areata. Study information: Treated patients were dosed with oral tofacitinib, taking 5 to 10 mg twice daily. Tofacitinib continued for 6 to 18 months and was then withheld for 6 months.

The CDR3 covers 15 residues. V lost 2 bases to trimming and J lost 2 bases, with 7 bases between them. The germline CDR1 and CDR2 sequences are KGHSH and LQKENI. The J gene is TRBJ2-6, the V gene TRBV18; tentatively, D is TRBD1 or TRBD2 (5 bases each). The sample was CD4+ T cells sorted from blood, taken at week 0. The sequence came from a human donor with alopecia areata. As DNA, the CDR3 is TGTGCCAGCTCACCAGTGGGGGCTGGGGCCAACGTCCTGACTTTC. It specifies CASSPVGAGANVLTF.